The rows below give T cell receptor beta chains drawn from one sample of a study of CD8 T cells in ankylosing spondylitis. TCRdb re-derived calls from the 5' RACE reads in MiXCR, one entry per CDR3 protein. The profile covers under 250,000 distinct CDR3 sequences, with more than 25% appearing a single time and around 4% taken by the ten largest. The specimen was blood, either unsorted or a sorted T cell fraction (not recorded which). These TCRs come from a male donor with ankylosing spondylitis or in good health (not recorded which). CDR3s include the opening cysteine and the closing phenylalanine or tryptophan. The D gene is left open where the match is weak. Size is omitted from some rows. Given values are once, few, many or a class for expanded clones.

clone_size | j_call | d_call | v_call | cdr3_aa | cdr3_nt
- | TRBJ2-1 | - | TRBV9 | CASSANSNEQFF | TGTGCCAGCAGCGCCAATAGCAATGAGCAGTTCTTC
few | TRBJ1-1 | TRBD1 | TRBV29-1 | CSGTQGARRSGEAFF | TGCAGCGGTACACAGGGGGCAAGGAGATCGGGTGAAGCTTTCTTT
- | TRBJ1-1 | - | TRBV9 | CASSVEGGDTEAFF | TGTGCCAGCAGCGTAGAGGGGGGGGACACTGAAGCTTTCTTT
- | TRBJ2-3 | - | TRBV4-2 | CASSQVAGTTDTQYF | TGTGCCAGCAGCCAAGTGGCGGGGACCACAGATACGCAGTATTTT
few | TRBJ1-1 | - | TRBV5-1 | CASSNQGSDTEAFF | TGCGCCAGCAGCAACCAGGGGTCGGACACTGAAGCTTTCTTT
- | TRBJ1-2 | - | TRBV20-1 | CSAYREDYGYTF | TGCAGTGCTTACAGGGAGGACTATGGCTACACCTTC
few | TRBJ2-7 | - | TRBV10-2 | CASGGTEEVGEQYF | TGCGCCAGCGGAGGGACCGAGGAGGTGGGGGAGCAGTACTTC
- | TRBJ1-5 | - | TRBV20-1 | CSAQGPGNQPQHF | TGCAGTGCCCAAGGGCCGGGCAATCAGCCCCAGCATTTT
few | TRBJ1-1 | TRBD1 | TRBV5-1 | CASSLEGAKGTEAFF | TGCGCCAGCAGCTTGGAGGGGGCTAAGGGCACTGAAGCTTTCTTT
- | TRBJ2-1 | - | TRBV28 | CASSFIGSAYNEQFF | TGTGCCAGCAGTTTTATCGGAAGCGCCTACAATGAGCAGTTCTTC
- | TRBJ2-3 | - | TRBV10-3 | CAIRGSGSQITDTQYF | TGTGCCATAAGGGGGTCGGGGTCTCAAATCACAGATACGCAGTATTTT
few | TRBJ2-7 | TRBD2 | TRBV20-1 | CSATGGSSYEQYF | TGCAGTGCAACGGGGGGGAGCTCCTACGAGCAGTACTTC
- | TRBJ1-3 | TRBD1 | TRBV12-3/TRBV12-4 | CASSLVDRVGNTIYF | TGTGCCAGCAGTTTGGTTGACAGGGTTGGAAACACCATATATTTT
- | TRBJ1-2 | - | TRBV7-9 | CASSLVRDYGYTF | TGTGCCAGCAGCTTAGTCAGAGACTATGGCTACACCTTC
- | TRBJ2-5 | TRBD2 | TRBV10-3 | CAIRTSGEQETQYF | TGTGCCATCAGAACTAGCGGCGAACAAGAGACCCAGTACTTC
- | TRBJ2-3 | - | TRBV7-6 | CASSLKGGGTDTQYF | TGTGCCAGCAGCTTAAAGGGGGGGGGCACAGATACGCAGTATTTT
few | TRBJ2-5 | - | TRBV5-5 | CASSPGFGETQYF | TGTGCCAGCAGCCCCGGGTTCGGAGAGACCCAGTACTTC
many | TRBJ2-5 | TRBD2 | TRBV20-1 | CSARLAGQETQYF | TGCAGTGCTCGGCTAGCGGGCCAAGAGACCCAGTACTTC
- | TRBJ2-7 | TRBD1 | TRBV20-1 | CRGQGGSEQYF | TGCAGGGGACAGGGGGGGAGTGAGCAGTACTTC
few | TRBJ1-2 | - | TRBV12-3/TRBV12-4 | CASSTPTGGYTF | TGTGCCAGCAGCACTCCAACGGGTGGCTACACCTTC
few | TRBJ1-5 | TRBD1 | TRBV20-1 | CSARTRQGFNNQPQHF | TGCAGTGCTAGAACCAGACAGGGTTTTAACAATCAGCCCCAGCATTTT
many | TRBJ2-7 | - | TRBV5-6 | CASSLGRATYEQYF | TGTGCCAGCAGCTTGGGCAGGGCCACCTACGAGCAGTACTTC
- | TRBJ2-7 | TRBD2 | TRBV28 | CASSPVAGAYYEQYF | TGTGCCAGCAGTCCAGTAGCGGGGGCCTACTACGAGCAGTACTTC
- | TRBJ2-5 | - | TRBV3-1 | CASSPGLLGGKTQYF | TGTGCCAGCAGCCCGGGGTTGCTGGGGGGAAAGACCCAGTACTTC
- | TRBJ1-2 | - | TRBV29-1 | CSVEGQGAGYTF | TGCAGCGTTGAGGGGCAGGGTGCTGGCTACACCTTC
- | TRBJ2-5 | TRBD1 | TRBV20-1 | CSARGQTGETQYF | TGCAGTGCTAGGGGACAGACCGGGGAGACCCAGTACTTC
- | TRBJ2-3 | TRBD2 | TRBV10-3 | CAILAGGRSKPDTQYF | TGTGCCATCCTGGCGGGGGGGCGCAGCAAGCCAGATACGCAGTATTTT
- | TRBJ2-7 | - | TRBV28 | CATSQSGRFYEQYF | TGTGCCACCTCACAAAGCGGACGCTTCTACGAGCAGTACTTC
- | TRBJ2-5 | TRBD2 | TRBV6-5 | CASSYSRTSGDQETQYF | TGTGCCAGCAGTTACTCTAGGACTAGCGGGGACCAAGAGACCCAGTACTTC